Listed below are T cell receptor beta chains from one sample, sequenced in a study of control samples from healthy donors and cancer patients. Assay: immunoSEQ multiplex PCR; the TCRdb copy retains only in-frame clones and omits some. The sample lists roughly 120,000 clones; about 89% were seen once. Material: blood. Receptor source: a woman under 30 in good health. Each CDR3 is given with its conserved first and last residue. The D gene is left open where the match is weak. Clone size is given for some rows only: seen once, a few or many times, or a class if the clone is expanded.

CDR3 | DNA | size | J | D | V
CASSFLLAGEHRNEQFF | TGTGCCAGCAGTTTCCTACTAGCGGGAGAGCATCGCAATGAGCAGTTCTTC | - | TRBJ2-1 | TRBD2 | TRBV28
CATSGTGILYEQYF | TGTGCCACCAGCGGTACAGGGATTCTCTACGAGCAGTACTTC | - | TRBJ2-7 | - | TRBV15
CASSPGTGGNEKLFF | TGTGCCAGCTCACCCGGGACAGGGGGGAATGAAAAACTGTTTTTT | - | TRBJ1-4 | TRBD1 | TRBV18
CASSFSSEQYF | TGTGCCAGCAGTTTCTCCAGCGAGCAGTACTTC | - | TRBJ2-7 | - | TRBV12-3/TRBV12-4
CASSSPWSTEAFF | TGTGCCAGCAGTTCCCCTTGGTCCACTGAAGCTTTCTTT | - | TRBJ1-1 | - | TRBV27
CASSLERGTGWGTEAFF | TGTGCCAGCAGCTTAGAAAGGGGTACAGGGTGGGGCACTGAAGCTTTCTTT | once | TRBJ1-1 | - | TRBV7-2
CASSILQVPGAKNIQYF | TGTGCCAGCAGTATTTTACAGGTCCCGGGAGCCAAAAACATTCAGTACTTC | - | TRBJ2-4 | - | TRBV6-2/TRBV6-3
CASSLAGRGGNTIYF | TGTGCCAGCAGCTTGGCCGGGAGAGGTGGAAACACCATATATTTT | - | TRBJ1-3 | - | TRBV7-8
CASSLRGYEQYF | TGTGCCAGCAGCTTAAGGGGCTACGAGCAGTACTTC | - | TRBJ2-7 | - | TRBV11-2
CASRNYRGLQLEQYF | TGTGCCAGCAGGAACTACAGGGGGCTCCAGTTAGAGCAGTACTTC | - | TRBJ2-7 | TRBD1 | TRBV28
CASSPPGTGVETQYF | TGTGCCAGCAGCCCCCCCGGGACAGGGGTAGAGACCCAGTACTTC | - | TRBJ2-5 | TRBD1 | TRBV9
CASSLGHGDTQYF | TGTGCCAGCAGCTTGGGCCATGGGGATACGCAGTATTTT | - | TRBJ2-3 | - | TRBV5-6
CASSLRTGIIDTEAFF | TGTGCCAGCAGCTTAAGAACAGGGATTATTGACACTGAAGCTTTCTTT | - | TRBJ1-1 | - | TRBV7-7
CATSDTATSSTDTQYF | TGTGCCACCAGTGATACTGCGACTAGCAGCACAGATACGCAGTATTTT | - | TRBJ2-3 | TRBD2 | TRBV24-1
CASSVSTFPYEQYF | TGTGCCAGCAGCGTATCCACATTTCCATACGAGCAGTACTTC | - | TRBJ2-7 | - | TRBV9
CASSLEQGALAKNIQYF | TGTGCCAGCAGCTTGGAACAGGGGGCACTAGCCAAAAACATTCAGTACTTC | - | TRBJ2-4 | TRBD1 | TRBV5-6
CASVLDGTEAFF | TGTGCCAGCGTGTTGGACGGCACTGAAGCTTTCTTT | - | TRBJ1-1 | - | TRBV2
CASSLGGGNTEAFF | TGTGCCAGCAGCTTAGGTGGGGGCAACACTGAAGCTTTCTTT | - | TRBJ1-1 | - | TRBV7-8
CASSLGGQGRTEAFF | TGTGCCAGCAGCTTAGGTGGACAGGGAAGAACTGAAGCTTTCTTT | - | TRBJ1-1 | TRBD1 | TRBV7-9
CASSLFPGYGYTF | TGTGCCAGCAGTTTATTCCCAGGCTATGGCTACACCTTC | - | TRBJ1-2 | - | TRBV28
CASSKNGGTDRSTDTQYF | TGTGCCAGCAGCAAAAATGGAGGGACCGATCGTAGCACAGATACGCAGTATTTT | once | TRBJ2-3 | - | TRBV21-1
CASSLGEGRETQYF | TGTGCCAGCAGTCTGGGTGAGGGGCGAGAGACCCAGTACTTC | - | TRBJ2-5 | - | TRBV27
CATSDGASGTYNEQFF | TGTGCCACCAGTGATGGTGCTAGCGGGACCTACAATGAGCAGTTCTTC | - | TRBJ2-1 | TRBD2 | TRBV24-1
CASSRESGQFYNEQFF | TGTGCCAGCAGTCGGGAATCGGGACAGTTTTACAATGAGCAGTTCTTC | - | TRBJ2-1 | TRBD1 | TRBV7-2
CASSLQDINNSPLHF | TGTGCCAGCAGTTTACAGGACATAAATAATTCACCCCTCCACTTT | - | TRBJ1-6 | - | TRBV27
CASSMGGLGSDGYTF | TGTGCCAGTAGTATGGGGGGCTTGGGATCTGATGGCTACACCTTC | - | TRBJ1-2 | - | TRBV19
CASSQGHGTGGHEQYF | TGTGCCAGCAGCCAAGGGCACGGGACAGGGGGCCACGAGCAGTACTTC | - | TRBJ2-7 | TRBD1 | TRBV14
CSASSIYGLHNEQFF | TGCAGTGCTAGTTCGATCTATGGGCTTCACAATGAGCAGTTCTTC | - | TRBJ2-1 | - | TRBV20-1
CASSKAGTSGETQYF | TGTGCCAGCAGCAAAGCGGGGACTAGTGGAGAGACCCAGTACTTC | - | TRBJ2-5 | - | TRBV21-1
CASSLVPLRRASTDTQYF | TGTGCCAGCAGTTTAGTGCCACTGAGGAGGGCTAGCACAGATACGCAGTATTTT | - | TRBJ2-3 | - | TRBV27
CASSSSDISPLHF | TGTGCCAGTAGTTCTTCGGACATCTCACCCCTCCACTTT | - | TRBJ1-6 | - | TRBV19
CASSTGTGGGTGTQYF | TGTGCCAGCAGCACCGGGACAGGGGGGGGAACAGGTACCCAGTACTTC | - | TRBJ2-5 | TRBD1 | TRBV3-1/TRBV3-2
CASSLAPLEKLFF | TGTGCCAGCAGTTTAGCGCCCCTTGAAAAACTGTTTTTT | - | TRBJ1-4 | - | TRBV12-3/TRBV12-4
CASSDRTGHGDTQYF | TGTGCCAGCAGCGATCGGACAGGTCACGGAGATACGCAGTATTTT | - | TRBJ2-3 | TRBD1 | TRBV9
CASSYSPNQPQHF | TGTGCCAGCAGTTACTCCCCCAATCAGCCCCAGCATTTT | - | TRBJ1-5 | - | TRBV6-5
CASSVQGSGELFF | TGTGCCAGCAGTGTACAGGGCAGCGGGGAGCTGTTTTTT | - | TRBJ2-2 | - | TRBV2
CASSAGTGGNNEQFF | TGTGCCAGCAGTGCGGGGACAGGGGGGAACAATGAGCAGTTCTTC | - | TRBJ2-1 | TRBD1 | TRBV6-6
CASSLDEDRAKETQYF | TGTGCCAGCAGCTTGGATGAGGACAGGGCTAAAGAGACCCAGTACTTC | - | TRBJ2-5 | TRBD1 | TRBV5-4
CSGPAGGKLFF | TGCAGTGGTCCCGCGGGTGGAAAACTGTTTTTT | - | TRBJ1-4 | - | TRBV20-1
CASSFSGQARGYTF | TGTGCCAGCAGCTTTTCAGGACAGGCCAGGGGCTACACCTTC | - | TRBJ1-2 | TRBD1 | TRBV7-9
CASSEWGSRQGVYGYTF | TGTGCCAGCAGTGAATGGGGTTCGAGACAGGGGGTCTATGGCTACACCTTC | - | TRBJ1-2 | TRBD1 | TRBV6-1
CASSLENGRPSGEQYF | TGTGCCAGCAGCCTCGAGAACGGGAGGCCCTCGGGCGAGCAGTACTTC | - | TRBJ2-7 | TRBD2 | TRBV7-6
CASSQPGQGIEKLFF | TGTGCCAGCAGTCAGCCGGGACAGGGGATCGAAAAACTGTTTTTT | - | TRBJ1-4 | TRBD1 | TRBV5-5
CASSPQPNTGELFF | TGTGCCAGCTCACCACAACCTAACACCGGGGAGCTGTTTTTT | - | TRBJ2-2 | - | TRBV18
CASSLKGNTEAFF | TGTGCCAGCAGTTTGAAGGGGAACACTGAAGCTTTCTTT | few | TRBJ1-1 | - | TRBV12-3/TRBV12-4
CASSQVKLGVGLGTNEKLFF | TGCGCCAGCAGCCAAGTTAAGCTAGGAGTAGGGCTGGGGACTAATGAAAAACTGTTTTTT | - | TRBJ1-4 | - | TRBV4-3
CASSISGTGGTDTQYF | TGTGCCAGTAGTATTTCCGGGACAGGGGGCACAGATACGCAGTATTTT | once | TRBJ2-3 | TRBD1 | TRBV19
CASRHNSGNTIYF | TGTGCCAGTCGACACAACTCTGGAAACACCATATATTTT | - | TRBJ1-3 | - | TRBV19
CASSRTGSGEQYF | TGTGCCAGCAGTAGGACAGGGTCGGGCGAGCAGTACTTC | - | TRBJ2-7 | TRBD1 | TRBV11-3
CASSQEVLAGGPGTFNTGELFF | TGCGCCAGCAGCCAAGAAGTTCTAGCGGGGGGCCCAGGTACCTTTAACACCGGGGAGCTGTTTTTT | - | TRBJ2-2 | TRBD2 | TRBV4-1